The entry below gives a single TCR beta chain sequence along with its context. Its antigen is unidentified. This sample is drawn from a study of cytotoxic CD8 clonotypes in ibrutinib-treated CLL. The wider study: Overall, around 25 responses were partial and 2 complete; following median roughly 72 months, 14 patients stayed remitted and about twelve progressed. The study, taken as a whole, reports: Public clonotypes occurred uncommonly; on treatment, they contracted or remained stable.

Libraries were prepared by immunoSEQ multiplex PCR; TCRdb keeps only in-frame clonotypes and omits some of them. The sample has roughly 200,000 clones, 72% seen once. The trim removed 3 bases at V and 7 bases at J, leaving 10 bases unmatched. The germline CDR1 and CDR2 sequences are SGHDN and FVKESK. The CDR3 has 16 residues. As input for TCR beta libraries, approximately 2 micrograms of genomic DNA came from cryopreserved PBMCs. The chain has TRBV14 and TRBJ2-3; 10 bases line up with TRBD2. The specimen was PBMCs, collected after 24 months of ibrutinib treatment. The receptor's source is a human donor with chronic lymphocytic leukemia. CDR3 protein: CASSQKREGGMNTQYF. DNA for the CDR3: TGTGCCAGCAGCCAGAAGCGGGAGGGCGGTATGAATACGCAGTATTTT.